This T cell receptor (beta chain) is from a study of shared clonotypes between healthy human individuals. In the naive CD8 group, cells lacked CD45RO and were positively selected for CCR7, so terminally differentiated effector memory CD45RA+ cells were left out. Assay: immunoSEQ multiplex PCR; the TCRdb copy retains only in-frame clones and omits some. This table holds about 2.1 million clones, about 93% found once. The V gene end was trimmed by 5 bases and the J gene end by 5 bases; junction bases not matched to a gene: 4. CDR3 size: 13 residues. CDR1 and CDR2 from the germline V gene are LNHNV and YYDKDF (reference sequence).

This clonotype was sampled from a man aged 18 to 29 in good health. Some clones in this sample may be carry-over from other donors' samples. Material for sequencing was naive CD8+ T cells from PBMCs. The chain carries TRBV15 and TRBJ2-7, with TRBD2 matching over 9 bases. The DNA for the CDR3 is TGTGCCACCAGCGGCGGGAGGGCCCACGAGCAGTACTTC. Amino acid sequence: CATSGGRAHEQYF.